A selection of T cell receptor beta chains follows, all from one sample in a study of blood T cell repertoires in COVID-19. The method was immunoSEQ multiplex PCR; TCRdb's version includes in-frame clones alone and lacks a portion of them. This table has tens of thousands of clones, approximately 80% appearing once. The material sequenced was peripheral blood. These receptors all stem from an older woman with acute or convalescent COVID-19. Both conserved end residues are trimmed from each CDR3. A D gene is named only where the DNA matches it firmly.

>TRBV7-9|-
ASSYEPNRLPNYGYT
>TRBV12-3/TRBV12-4|-
ASTDLGGETQY
>TRBV2|-
ASTGPNTGELF
>TRBV7-6|TRBD1
ASSLAGGQGAYEQY
>TRBV10-3|TRBD1
AISGVAGGANSPLH
>TRBV6-6|-
ASSLTGSGQPQH
>TRBV24-1|-
ATSDLRNTIY
>TRBV24-1|-
ATSASLVNQPQH
>TRBV11-2|TRBD2
ASSSLAGTNTGELF
>TRBV27|-
ASSLNRGKDTQY
>TRBV9|-
ASSATGMNTEAF
>TRBV5-6|-
ASSFGQPNTGELF
>TRBV4-3|TRBD1
ASSPATGGYNQPQH
>TRBV6-2/TRBV6-3|TRBD1
ASSDPGQGGYGYT
>TRBV5-1|-
ASSLRLFVRQGMTGDYGYT